The rows below give T cell receptor beta chains drawn from one sample of a study of control samples from healthy donors and cancer patients. This table comes from immunoSEQ multiplex PCR, and its TCRdb copy is limited to in-frame clones, with some not included. The sample consists of about 140,000 clones, 91% of them appearing once. Sequencing was carried out using blood. The receptor set was obtained from a young man in good health. Both conserved end residues are part of each CDR3. Fields, in order: J gene, CDR3 length, clone size, V gene, D gene, CDR3 DNA, CDR3 protein. A D gene is named only where the DNA matches it firmly. Size is omitted from some rows. Given values are once, few, many or a class for expanded clones.

>TRBJ1-6|14|once|TRBV3-1/TRBV3-2|.
TGTGCCAGCAGCCAACCCACAGCCAATTCACCCCTCCACTTT
CASSQPTANSPLHF
>TRBJ2-1|15|.|TRBV10-1|TRBD2
TGCGCCAGCAGTCCCGGGACTAGCGGGGGCAATGAGCAGTTCTTC
CASSPGTSGGNEQFF
>TRBJ2-7|13|.|TRBV7-9|.
TGTGCCAGCAGCCCGACGGTATCCTACGAGCAGTACTTC
CASSPTVSYEQYF
>TRBJ1-6|17|once|TRBV5-4|.
TGTGCCAGCAGTTCTGACAGATTGAGCTCCTATAATTCACCCCTCCACTTT
CASSSDRLSSYNSPLHF
>TRBJ2-2|13|.|TRBV5-1|.
TGCGCCAGCAGCTTGGCTCACACCGGGGAGCTGTTTTTT
CASSLAHTGELFF
>TRBJ2-1|19|few|TRBV4-1|TRBD2
TGCGCCAGCAGCCAAGTTCCTAGCGGGGGGGTTGTAACCGGCGGTGAGCAGTTCTTC
CASSQVPSGGVVTGGEQFF
>TRBJ1-1|13|.|TRBV30|.
TGTGCCTGGAGTGTACGGGGGAACACTGAAGCTTTCTTT
CAWSVRGNTEAFF
>TRBJ1-1|15|once|TRBV2|.
TGTGCCAGCAGTGAATCAAGACAAGTGAACACTGAAGCTTTCTTT
CASSESRQVNTEAFF
>TRBJ1-2|13|.|TRBV25-1|TRBD1
TGTGCCAGCAGTGCCGGGACAGCGGATGGCTACACCTTC
CASSAGTADGYTF
>TRBJ1-1|13|.|TRBV4-2|.
TGTGCCAGCAGCCAAGAGGGGACCACTGAAGCTTTCTTT
CASSQEGTTEAFF
>TRBJ1-6|16|.|TRBV27|.
TGTGCCAGCAGTTTAGGGACGGCATCCTATAATTCACCCCTCCACTTT
CASSLGTASYNSPLHF